The rows below give T cell receptor beta chains drawn from one sample of a study of early T cells in non-severe SARS-CoV-2 infection. Using its own MiXCR run on the 5' RACE reads, TCRdb lists one record per CDR3 protein. Here the sample spans about 30,000 distinct CDR3 sequences, about 5% being singletons. Source material: whole blood. Source of these receptors: an adult who was a healthcare worker with PCR-confirmed SARS-CoV-2 infection or an uninfected control (not recorded which). The CDR3 runs from the conserved cysteine through the conserved F or W. The D gene is left open where the match is weak. Size values are once, few and many counts, or a class for expanded clones, and some rows have none.

d_call,v_call,j_call,cdr3_length,clone_size,cdr3_aa,cdr3_nt
NA,TRBV27,TRBJ1-5,16,many,CASSFWALYSNQPQHF,TGTGCCAGCAGTTTTTGGGCACTTTATAGCAATCAGCCCCAGCATTTT
NA,TRBV12-5,TRBJ2-3,12,many,CASGLLTDTQYF,TGTGCTAGTGGTTTGCTCACAGATACGCAGTATTTT
NA,TRBV13,TRBJ1-3,13,many,CASRLPAGNTIYF,TGTGCCAGCAGGCTTCCCGCTGGAAACACCATATATTTT
TRBD2,TRBV20-1,TRBJ2-1,15,many,CSASPGLAEYNEQFF,TGCAGTGCTAGCCCCGGACTAGCGGAATACAATGAGCAGTTCTTC
NA,TRBV7-6,TRBJ2-7,14,NA,CASSYRDVAYEQYF,TGTGCCAGCAGCTACCGGGACGTTGCCTACGAGCAGTACTTC
NA,TRBV6-2/TRBV6-3,TRBJ2-1,15,few,CASIPFHSLYNEQFF,TGTGCCAGCATCCCCTTCCACAGTCTCTACAATGAGCAGTTCTTC
NA,TRBV7-3,TRBJ1-1,12,many,CASSYGGTEAFF,TGTGCCAGCAGCTACGGGGGCACTGAAGCTTTCTTT
NA,TRBV4-2,TRBJ2-2,14,many,CASSQAGETGELFF,TGTGCCAGCAGCCAAGCGGGAGAAACCGGGGAGCTGTTTTTT
NA,TRBV10-2,TRBJ1-6,13,many,CASTGAFNSPLHF,TGCGCCAGCACAGGGGCGTTTAATTCACCCCTCCACTTT
NA,TRBV20-1,TRBJ1-1,15,many,CSARLPRGPTFEAFF,TGCAGTGCTAGACTTCCCCGAGGACCCACCTTTGAAGCTTTCTTT
TRBD1,TRBV10-3,TRBJ2-1,14,few,CAILETGTYNEQFF,TGTGCCATCTTGGAGACAGGGACCTACAATGAGCAGTTCTTC
TRBD2,TRBV10-2,TRBJ2-1,13,few,CASRAGGHNEQFF,TGCGCCAGCAGAGCGGGAGGGCACAATGAGCAGTTCTTC
TRBD1,TRBV20-1,TRBJ2-3,13,NA,CSAETGAIDTQYF,TGCAGTGCTGAAACAGGGGCCATAGATACGCAGTATTTT
TRBD1,TRBV7-9,TRBJ2-2,19,many,CASSFVRDRGLSGTGELFF,TGTGCCAGCAGCTTCGTTCGGGACAGGGGCCTAAGCGGGACCGGGGAGCTGTTTTTT
NA,TRBV28,TRBJ2-7,16,many,CASSPLKTGRNDEQYF,TGTGCCAGCAGTCCATTGAAGACTGGACGAAACGACGAGCAGTACTTC
NA,TRBV4-2,TRBJ1-1,14,many,CASSKPDEGTEAFF,TGTGCCAGCAGCAAACCCGACGAGGGTACTGAAGCTTTCTTT
TRBD1,TRBV5-1,TRBJ2-3,17,many,CASSLGHRDRWTDTQYF,TGCGCCAGCAGCTTGGGCCATCGGGACAGGTGGACAGATACGCAGTATTTT
NA,TRBV6-2/TRBV6-3,TRBJ2-1,13,many,CASGQGNYNEQFF,TGTGCCAGCGGGCAGGGGAACTACAATGAGCAGTTCTTC
TRBD1,TRBV6-1,TRBJ2-5,13,few,CASSRDRGETQYF,TGTGCCAGCAGCAGGGACAGGGGTGAGACCCAGTACTTC
NA,TRBV5-4,TRBJ2-7,14,few,CASSFRAANYEQYF,TGTGCCAGCAGCTTCCGGGCAGCGAACTACGAGCAGTACTTC
NA,TRBV20-1,TRBJ2-7,13,many,CAKQKPGNSEQYF,TGCGCTAAACAAAAACCGGGTAACTCCGAGCAGTACTTC
TRBD2,TRBV6-5,TRBJ2-3,18,many,CASSTTSGRALGTDTQYF,TGTGCCAGCAGCACAACTAGCGGGAGGGCCCTCGGCACAGATACGCAGTATTTT
NA,TRBV7-2,TRBJ2-1,13,many,CASSQSSVNEQFF,TGTGCCAGCAGCCAATCTAGCGTTAATGAGCAGTTCTTC
NA,TRBV14,TRBJ2-7,13,many,CASSPGADYEQYF,TGTGCCAGCAGCCCCGGGGCAGACTACGAGCAGTACTTC
NA,TRBV28,TRBJ1-1,14,many,CASSPGRGGTEAFF,TGTGCCAGCAGTCCCGGCAGGGGAGGGACTGAAGCTTTCTTT
NA,TRBV5-1,TRBJ1-2,14,many,CASSPEALSYGYTF,TGCGCCAGCAGCCCCGAGGCACTTTCCTATGGCTACACCTTC
TRBD2,TRBV4-3,TRBJ2-1,16,NA,CASSQADSGAYNEQFF,TGCGCCAGCAGCCAAGCAGATAGCGGGGCTTACAATGAGCAGTTCTTC
TRBD2,TRBV11-2,TRBJ2-3,14,many,CASSLGLGGDTQYF,TGTGCCAGCAGCTTGGGACTAGGGGGAGATACGCAGTATTTT
TRBD1,TRBV25-1,TRBJ2-5,16,many,CASSGFPGQGGETQYF,TGTGCCAGCAGTGGCTTTCCGGGACAGGGAGGTGAGACCCAGTACTTC
TRBD1,TRBV7-9,TRBJ2-1,17,many,CASRRDLTGGQHNEQFF,TGTGCCAGCAGGCGAGACCTGACAGGGGGCCAGCACAATGAGCAGTTCTTC
NA,TRBV4-3,TRBJ1-1,17,few,CASSQESGPLMNTEAFF,TGCGCCAGCAGCCAAGAATCAGGGCCATTGATGAACACTGAAGCTTTCTTT
TRBD1,TRBV3-1,TRBJ2-5,14,few,CASSQRDREKTQYF,TGTGCCAGCAGCCAACGTGACAGGGAAAAGACCCAGTACTTC
TRBD1,TRBV7-2,TRBJ1-3,16,NA,CASSLRGQGAGNTIYF,TGTGCCAGCAGCTTACGGGGACAGGGGGCTGGAAACACCATATATTTT
NA,TRBV12-3/TRBV12-4,TRBJ1-5,17,many,CASSLAISGTAGQPQHF,TGTGCCAGCAGTTTAGCGATATCCGGGACCGCAGGTCAGCCCCAGCATTTT